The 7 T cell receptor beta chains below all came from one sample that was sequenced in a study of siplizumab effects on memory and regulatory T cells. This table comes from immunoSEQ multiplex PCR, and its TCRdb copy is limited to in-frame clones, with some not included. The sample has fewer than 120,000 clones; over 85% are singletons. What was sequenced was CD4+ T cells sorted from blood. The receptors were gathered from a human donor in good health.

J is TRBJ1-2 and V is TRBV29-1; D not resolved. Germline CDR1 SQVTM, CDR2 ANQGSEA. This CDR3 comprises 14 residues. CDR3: CTGGNSISNYGYTF. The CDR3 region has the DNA TGCACAGGAGGGAATAGCATCTCTAACTATGGCTACACCTTC.

The DNA for the CDR3 is TGCGCCAGCACGGACACGGGCGGAAACATTCAGTACTTC. Residues: CASTDTGGNIQYF. The J gene is TRBJ2-4, the V gene TRBV5-1, with D maybe TRBD1 (5 bases). Looked up from germline, CDR1 is SGHRS and CDR2 is YFSETQ. Trimming removed 6 bases at V and 6 bases at J, with 13 bases between. The CDR3 spans 13 residues.

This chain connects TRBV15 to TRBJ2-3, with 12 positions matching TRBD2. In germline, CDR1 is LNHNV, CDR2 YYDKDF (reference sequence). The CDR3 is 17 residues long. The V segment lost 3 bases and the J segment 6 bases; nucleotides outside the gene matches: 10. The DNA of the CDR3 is TGTGCCACCAGCAGCTCTCTAGCGGGGGGGCTGTTGGATACGCAGTATTTT. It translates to CATSSSLAGGLLDTQYF.

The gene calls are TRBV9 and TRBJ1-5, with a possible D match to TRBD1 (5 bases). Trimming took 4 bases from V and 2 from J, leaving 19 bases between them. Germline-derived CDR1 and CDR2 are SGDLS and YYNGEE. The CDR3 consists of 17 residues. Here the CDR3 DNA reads TGTGCCAGCAGCAGAGGAGAGGGGACCGGTGGCAATCAGCCCCAGCATTTT. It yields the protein CASSRGEGTGGNQPQHF.

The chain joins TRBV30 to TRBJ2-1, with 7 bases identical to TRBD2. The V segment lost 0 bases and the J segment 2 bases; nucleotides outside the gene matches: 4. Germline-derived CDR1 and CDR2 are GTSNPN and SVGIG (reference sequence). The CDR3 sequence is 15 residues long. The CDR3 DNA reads TGTGCCTGGAGTGTGGGTCGGGAGGCCTACAATGAGCAGTTCTTC. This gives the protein CAWSVGREAYNEQFF.

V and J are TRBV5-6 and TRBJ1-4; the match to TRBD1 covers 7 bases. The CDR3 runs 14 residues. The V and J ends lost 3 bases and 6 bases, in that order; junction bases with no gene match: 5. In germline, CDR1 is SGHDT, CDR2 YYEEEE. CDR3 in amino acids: CASSSTGEDEKLFF. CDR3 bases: TGTGCCAGCAGCTCCACAGGGGAAGATGAAAAACTGTTTTTT.

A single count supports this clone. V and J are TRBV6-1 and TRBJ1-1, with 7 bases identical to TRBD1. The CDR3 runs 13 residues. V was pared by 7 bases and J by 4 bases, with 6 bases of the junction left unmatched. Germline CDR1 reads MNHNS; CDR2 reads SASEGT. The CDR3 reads CASTAQGITEAFF. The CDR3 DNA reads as TGTGCCAGCACCGCACAGGGGATCACTGAAGCTTTCTTT.